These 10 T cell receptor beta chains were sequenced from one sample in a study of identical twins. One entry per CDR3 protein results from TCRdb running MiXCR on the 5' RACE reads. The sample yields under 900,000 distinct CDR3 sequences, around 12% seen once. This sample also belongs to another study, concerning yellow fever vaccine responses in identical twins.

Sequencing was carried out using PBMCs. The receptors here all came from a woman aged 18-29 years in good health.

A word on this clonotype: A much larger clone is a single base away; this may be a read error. The CDR3 coding sequence is TGTGCCAGCAGGGCCACTAGCGGGGCATACAATGAGCAGCTCTTC. Translated, it gives CASRATSGAYNEQLF. The V and J genes are TRBV12-3 or TRBV12-4 and TRBJ2-1; 10 bases line up with TRBD2. There are 15 residues in the CDR3.

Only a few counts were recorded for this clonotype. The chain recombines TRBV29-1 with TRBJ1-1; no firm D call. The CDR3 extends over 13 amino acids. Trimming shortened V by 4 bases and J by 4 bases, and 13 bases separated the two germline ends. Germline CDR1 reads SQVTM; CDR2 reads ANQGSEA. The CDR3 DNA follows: TGCAGCGTTGGGACCCAAGCGGCCACTGAAGCTTTCTTT. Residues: CSVGTQAATEAFF.

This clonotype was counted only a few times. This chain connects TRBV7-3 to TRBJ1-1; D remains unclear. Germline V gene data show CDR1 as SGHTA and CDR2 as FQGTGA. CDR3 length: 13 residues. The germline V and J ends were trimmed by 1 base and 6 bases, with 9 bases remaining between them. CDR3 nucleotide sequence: TGTGCCAGCAGCTTAAGTCAGGTCTCTGAAGCTTTCTTT. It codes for CASSLSQVSEAFF.

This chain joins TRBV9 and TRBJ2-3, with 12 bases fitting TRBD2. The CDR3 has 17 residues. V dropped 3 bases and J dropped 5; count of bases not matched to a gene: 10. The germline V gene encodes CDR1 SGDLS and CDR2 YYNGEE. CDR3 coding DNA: TGTGCCAGCAGCGCCACGGCTAGCGGGGGGGCGATAGATACGCAGTATTTT. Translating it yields CASSATASGGAIDTQYF.

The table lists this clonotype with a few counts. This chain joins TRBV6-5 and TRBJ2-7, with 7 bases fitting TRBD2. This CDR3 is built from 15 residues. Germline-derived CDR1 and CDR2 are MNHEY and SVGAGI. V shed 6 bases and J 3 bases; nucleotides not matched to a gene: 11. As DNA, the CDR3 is TGTGCCAGCAGCTCTCGAGCGGGGCGGAACTACGAGCAGTACGTC. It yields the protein CASSSRAGRNYEQYV.

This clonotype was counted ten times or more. This chain's CDR3 is CASSEATGGANVLTF. CDR3 DNA: TGTGCCAGCAGTGAAGCGACAGGAGGGGCCAACGTCCTGACTTTC. This rearrangement joins TRBV6-4 to TRBJ2-6; D is possibly TRBD1 (6 bases). From germline, CDR1 is MRHNA and CDR2 SNTAGT. The V end lost 3 bases, the J end lost 4 bases, and 10 bases lay between the germline ends. The CDR3 totals 15 residues.

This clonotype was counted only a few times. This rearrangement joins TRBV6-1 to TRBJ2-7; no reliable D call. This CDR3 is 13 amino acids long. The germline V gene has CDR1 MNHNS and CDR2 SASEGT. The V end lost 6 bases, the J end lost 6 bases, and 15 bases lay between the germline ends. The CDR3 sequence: CASSSSRFSEQYF. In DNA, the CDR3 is TGTGCCAGCAGCAGCTCTAGGTTTAGCGAGCAGTACTTC.

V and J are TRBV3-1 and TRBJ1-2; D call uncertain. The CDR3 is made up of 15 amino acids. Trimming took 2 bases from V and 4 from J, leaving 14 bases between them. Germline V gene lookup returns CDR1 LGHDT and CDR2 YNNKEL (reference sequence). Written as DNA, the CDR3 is TGTGCCAGCAGCCAATCCCAGGCTACGTTCTATGGCTACACCTTC. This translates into CASSQSQATFYGYTF. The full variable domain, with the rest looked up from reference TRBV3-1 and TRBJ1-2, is DTAVSQTPKYLVTQMGNDKSIKCEQNLGHDTMYWYKQDSKKFLKIMFSYNNKELIINETVPNRFSPKSPDKAHLNLHINSLELGDSAVYFCASSQSQATFYGYTFGSGTRLTVV.

DNA of the CDR3: TGCAGTGCTAGAGATCAAGCGGGGGGCCGCACAGATACGCAGTATTTT. Its protein product is CSARDQAGGRTDTQYF. J is TRBJ2-3 and V is TRBV20-1; 9 nucleotides agree with TRBD2. V gave up 0 bases and J gave up 1 base; unmatched junction bases: 5. Germline-derived CDR1 and CDR2 are DFQATT and SNEGSKA (reference sequence). The CDR3 covers 16 residues.

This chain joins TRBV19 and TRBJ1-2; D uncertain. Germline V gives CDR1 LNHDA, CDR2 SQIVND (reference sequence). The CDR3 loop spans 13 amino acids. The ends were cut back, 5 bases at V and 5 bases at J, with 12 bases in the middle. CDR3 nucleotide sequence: TGTGCCAGTAGTGTATCTTCCAAATATGGCTACACCTTC. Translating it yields CASSVSSKYGYTF.